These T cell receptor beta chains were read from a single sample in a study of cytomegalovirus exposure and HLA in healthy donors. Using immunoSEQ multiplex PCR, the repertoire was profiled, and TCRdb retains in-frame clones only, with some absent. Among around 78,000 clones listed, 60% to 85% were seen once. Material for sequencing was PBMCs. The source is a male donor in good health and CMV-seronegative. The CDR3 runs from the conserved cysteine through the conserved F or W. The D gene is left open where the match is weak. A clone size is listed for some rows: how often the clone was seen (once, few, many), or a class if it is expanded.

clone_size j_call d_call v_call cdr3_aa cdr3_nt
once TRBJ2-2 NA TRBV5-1 CASSLETGSGELFF TGCGCCAGCAGCTTGGAAACGGGTTCCGGAGAGCTGTTTTTT
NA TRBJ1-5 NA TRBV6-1 CASSEDGRGRGGQPQHF TGTGCCAGCAGTGAAGACGGGAGGGGCAGGGGAGGTCAGCCCCAGCATTTT
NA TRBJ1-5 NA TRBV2 CASSKGVGSQPQHF TGTGCCAGCAGTAAGGGGGTGGGAAGTCAGCCCCAGCATTTT
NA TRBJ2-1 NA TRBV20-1 CSAGSYEQFF TGCAGTGCGGGGAGCTATGAGCAGTTCTTC
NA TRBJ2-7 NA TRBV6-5 CASSPQGIRYEQYF TGTGCCAGCAGTCCCCAGGGAATTCGGTACGAGCAGTACTTC
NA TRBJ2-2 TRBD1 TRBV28 CASRPTGVPNTGELFF TGTGCCAGCAGGCCAACAGGGGTCCCAAACACCGGGGAGCTGTTTTTT
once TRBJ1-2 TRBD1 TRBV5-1 CASSLAGTDFYGYTF TGCGCCAGCAGCTTGGCCGGGACAGACTTCTATGGCTACACCTTC
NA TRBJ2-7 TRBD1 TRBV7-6 CASSSGQVTYEQYF TGTGCCAGCAGCTCCGGACAGGTCACCTACGAGCAGTACTTC
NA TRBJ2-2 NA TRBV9 CASSSRVGQNTGELFF TGTGCCAGCAGCTCTAGGGTGGGACAGAACACCGGGGAGCTGTTTTTT
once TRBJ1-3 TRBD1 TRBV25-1 CASSESTGVGNTIYF TGTGCCAGCAGTGAATCCACAGGGGTGGGAAACACCATATATTTT
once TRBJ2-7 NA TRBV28 CASRRTGLYEQYF TGTGCCAGCAGGAGAACAGGCCTCTACGAGCAGTACTTC
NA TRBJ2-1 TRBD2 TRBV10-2 CASKTSGETNEQFF TGCGCCAGCAAGACTAGCGGGGAGACGAATGAGCAGTTCTTC
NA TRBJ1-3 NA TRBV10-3 CAISPRVLSGNTIYF TGTGCCATCAGCCCTCGAGTACTCTCTGGAAACACCATATATTTT
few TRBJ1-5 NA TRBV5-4 CASSLDSSNQPQHF TGTGCCAGCAGCTTGGACAGTTCCAATCAGCCCCAGCATTTT
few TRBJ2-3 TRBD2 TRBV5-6 CASSLGLAGGPDTQYF TGTGCCAGCAGCTTGGGACTAGCGGGAGGGCCAGATACGCAGTATTTT
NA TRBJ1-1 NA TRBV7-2 CASSLGVMTEAFF TGTGCCAGCAGCTTAGGCGTCATGACTGAAGCTTTCTTT
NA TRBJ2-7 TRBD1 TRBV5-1 CASSLAPGQVNYEQYF TGCGCCAGCAGCTTGGCTCCGGGACAGGTGAACTACGAGCAGTACTTC
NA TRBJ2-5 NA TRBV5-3 CARSVIPRGRLNQETQYF TGTGCCAGAAGCGTCATCCCACGCGGCAGACTAAACCAAGAGACCCAGTACTTC
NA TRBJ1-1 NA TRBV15 CATKYTENTEAFF TGTGCCACCAAATATACAGAGAACACTGAAGCTTTCTTT
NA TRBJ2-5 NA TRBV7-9 CASSLATAAQETQYF TGTGCCAGCAGCTTAGCAACAGCCGCGCAAGAGACCCAGTACTTC
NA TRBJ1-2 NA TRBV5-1 CASSWTAQSNYGYTF TGCGCCAGCAGCTGGACAGCCCAGTCTAACTATGGCTACACCTTC
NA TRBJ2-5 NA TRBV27 CASSSGRPGISPQYF TGTGCCAGCAGTAGCGGACGACCGGGGATAAGTCCCCAGTACTTC
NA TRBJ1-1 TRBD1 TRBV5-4 CASSGRDRGLTEAFF TGTGCCAGCAGCGGCCGGGACAGGGGTTTGACTGAAGCTTTCTTT
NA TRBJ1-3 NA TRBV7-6 CASSPLSGNTIYF TGTGCCAGCAGCCCCCTCTCTGGAAACACCATATATTTT
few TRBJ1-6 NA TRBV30 CAWTTRFNSPLNF TGTGCCTGGACGACACGATTTAATTCACCCCTCAACTTT
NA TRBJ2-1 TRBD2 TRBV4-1 CASSQEAAGGYNEQFF TGCGCCAGCAGCCAAGAAGCAGCGGGGGGCTACAATGAGCAGTTCTTC
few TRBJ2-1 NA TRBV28 CASSLPRGSEQFF TGTGCCAGCAGTCTACCTAGGGGGAGTGAGCAGTTCTTC
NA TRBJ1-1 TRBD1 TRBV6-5 CASSYKLQGTEAFF TGTGCCAGCAGTTACAAACTACAGGGGACTGAAGCTTTCTTT
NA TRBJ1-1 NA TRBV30 CAWTPYTEAFF TGTGCCTGGACCCCTTACACTGAAGCTTTCTTT
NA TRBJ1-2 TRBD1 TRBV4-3 CASSQLDRAYGYTF TGCGCCAGCAGCCAACTCGACAGGGCTTATGGCTACACCTTC
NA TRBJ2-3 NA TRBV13 CASSPGSRGARDTQYF TGTGCCAGCAGCCCTGGCTCACGGGGGGCCCGAGATACGCAGTATTTT
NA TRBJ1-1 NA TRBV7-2 CASTRGGIVNTEAFF TGTGCCAGCACCCGGGGGGGTATCGTGAACACTGAAGCTTTCTTT
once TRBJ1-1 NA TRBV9 CASSVAQGLAEAFF TGTGCCAGCAGCGTAGCCCAGGGCCTCGCTGAAGCTTTCTTT
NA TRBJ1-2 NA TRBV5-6 CASSSRIQQGHYGYTF TGTGCCAGCAGCTCTAGGATTCAACAGGGACACTATGGCTACACCTTC
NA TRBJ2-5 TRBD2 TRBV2 CASNAGLAGGETQYF TGTGCCAGCAACGCCGGACTAGCGGGGGGAGAGACCCAGTACTTC
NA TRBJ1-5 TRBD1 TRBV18 CASSPGTGNQPQHF TGTGCCAGCTCACCGGGGACAGGCAATCAGCCCCAGCATTTT
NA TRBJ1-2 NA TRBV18 CASSPPVTDNNYGHTF TGTGCCAGCTCACCACCAGTAACCGATAATAACTATGGCCACACCTTC
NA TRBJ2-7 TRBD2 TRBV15 CATSRGGLAGGRSYEQYF TGTGCCACCAGCAGAGGAGGACTAGCGGGAGGCCGGTCCTACGAGCAGTACTTC
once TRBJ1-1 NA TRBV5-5 CASSLAPGLGTEAFF TGTGCCAGCAGCTTGGCCCCAGGGCTGGGCACTGAAGCTTTCTTT
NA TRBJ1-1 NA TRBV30 CAWSVGKRVAFF TGTGCCTGGAGTGTAGGGAAGAGGGTAGCTTTCTTT
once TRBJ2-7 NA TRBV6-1 CASMEGANEQYF TGTGCCAGCATGGAGGGGGCGAACGAGCAGTACTTC
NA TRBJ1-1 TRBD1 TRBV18 CASSRETGGNTEAFF TGTGCCAGCTCACGAGAGACAGGGGGGAACACTGAAGCTTTCTTT